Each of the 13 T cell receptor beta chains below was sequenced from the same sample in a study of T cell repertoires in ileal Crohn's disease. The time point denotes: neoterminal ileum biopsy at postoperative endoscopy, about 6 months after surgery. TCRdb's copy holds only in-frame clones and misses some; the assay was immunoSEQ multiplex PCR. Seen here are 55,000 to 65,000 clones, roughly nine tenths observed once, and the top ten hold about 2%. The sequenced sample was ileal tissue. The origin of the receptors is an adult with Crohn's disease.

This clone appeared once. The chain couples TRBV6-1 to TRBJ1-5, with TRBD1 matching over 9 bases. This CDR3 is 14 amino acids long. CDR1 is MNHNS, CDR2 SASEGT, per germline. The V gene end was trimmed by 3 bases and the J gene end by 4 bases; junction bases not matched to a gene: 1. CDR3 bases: TGTGCCAGCAGTGAGACAGGGGGAAATCAGCCCCAGCATTTT. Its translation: CASSETGGNQPQHF.

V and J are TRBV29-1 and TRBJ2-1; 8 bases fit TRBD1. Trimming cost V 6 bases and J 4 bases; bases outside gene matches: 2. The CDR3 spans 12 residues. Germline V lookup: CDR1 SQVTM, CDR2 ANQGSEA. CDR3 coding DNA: TGCAGCGTGGACAGGGTTTACAATGAGCAGTTCTTC. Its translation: CSVDRVYNEQFF.

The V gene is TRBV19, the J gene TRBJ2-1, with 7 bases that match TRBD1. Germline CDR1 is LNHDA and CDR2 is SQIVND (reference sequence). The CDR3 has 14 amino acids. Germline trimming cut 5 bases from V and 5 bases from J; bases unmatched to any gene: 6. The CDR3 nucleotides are TGTGCCAGTAGTCCGGGGACAGCTAACAATGAGCAGTTCTTC. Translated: CASSPGTANNEQFF.

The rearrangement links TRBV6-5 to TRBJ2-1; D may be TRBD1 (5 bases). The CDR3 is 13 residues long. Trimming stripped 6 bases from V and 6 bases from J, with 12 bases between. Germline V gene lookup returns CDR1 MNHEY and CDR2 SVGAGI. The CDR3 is CASRRSRGNEQFF. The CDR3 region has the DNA TGTGCCAGCAGAAGGTCAAGGGGCAATGAGCAGTTCTTC.

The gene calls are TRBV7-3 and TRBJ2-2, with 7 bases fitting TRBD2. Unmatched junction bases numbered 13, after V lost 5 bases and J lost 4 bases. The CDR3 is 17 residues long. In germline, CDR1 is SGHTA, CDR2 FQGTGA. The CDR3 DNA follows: TGTGCCAGCAGCCCCATTCATGTGGGAGGGGCCACCGGGGAGCTGTTTTTT. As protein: CASSPIHVGGATGELFF.

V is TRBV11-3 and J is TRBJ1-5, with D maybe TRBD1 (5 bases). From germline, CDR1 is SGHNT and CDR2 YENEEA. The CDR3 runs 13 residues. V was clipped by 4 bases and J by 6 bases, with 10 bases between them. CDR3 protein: CASSSGHGQPQHF. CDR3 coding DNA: TGTGCCAGCAGCTCAGGGCACGGTCAGCCCCAGCATTTT.

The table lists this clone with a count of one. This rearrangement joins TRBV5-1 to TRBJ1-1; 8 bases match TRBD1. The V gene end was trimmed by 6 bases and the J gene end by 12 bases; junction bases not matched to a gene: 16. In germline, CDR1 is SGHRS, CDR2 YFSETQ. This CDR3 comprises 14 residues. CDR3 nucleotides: TGCGCCAGCACTCCCGAGTTAGGGACAGGCAGACCTTTCTTT. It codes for CASTPELGTGRPFF.

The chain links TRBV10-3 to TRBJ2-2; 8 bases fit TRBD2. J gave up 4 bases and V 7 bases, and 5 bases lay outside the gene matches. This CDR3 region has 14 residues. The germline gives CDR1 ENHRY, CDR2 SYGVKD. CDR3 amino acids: CAINPRGGTGELFF. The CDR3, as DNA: TGTGCCATCAACCCCCGGGGGGGCACCGGGGAGCTGTTTTTT.

The CDR3 DNA reads TGTGCCAGCAGTTTACGTCAGGGTGACACCGGGGAGCTGTTTTTT. It is translated as CASSLRQGDTGELFF. The chain combines TRBV28 with TRBJ2-2, with D perhaps matching TRBD1 (5 bases). There are 15 residues in the CDR3. The germline V gene encodes CDR1 MDHEN and CDR2 SYDVKM. The V and J ends lost 2 bases and 3 bases respectively, with 10 bases between them.

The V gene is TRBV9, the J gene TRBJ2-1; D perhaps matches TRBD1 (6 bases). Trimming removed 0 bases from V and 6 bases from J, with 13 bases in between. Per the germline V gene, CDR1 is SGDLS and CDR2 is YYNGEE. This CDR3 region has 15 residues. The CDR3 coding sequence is TGTGCCAGCAGCGTAGGTGGGACAACGCCCAATGAGCAGTTCTTC. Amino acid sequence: CASSVGGTTPNEQFF. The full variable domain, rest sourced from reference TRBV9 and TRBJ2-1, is DSGVTQTPKHLITATGQRVTLRCSPRSGDLSVYWYQQSLDQGLQFLIQYYNGEERAKGNILERFSAQQFPDLHSELNLSSLELGDSALYFCASSVGGTTPNEQFFGPGTRLTVL.

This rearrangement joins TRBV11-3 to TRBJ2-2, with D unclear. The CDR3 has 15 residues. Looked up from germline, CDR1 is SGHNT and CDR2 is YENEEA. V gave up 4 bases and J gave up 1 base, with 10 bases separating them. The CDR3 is CASSWYRQNTGELFF. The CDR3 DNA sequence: TGTGCCAGCAGCTGGTATCGACAGAACACCGGGGAGCTGTTTTTT.

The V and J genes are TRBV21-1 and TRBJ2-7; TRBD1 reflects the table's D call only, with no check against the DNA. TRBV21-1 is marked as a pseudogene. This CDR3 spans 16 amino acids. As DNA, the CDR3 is TGTGCCAGCAGCAAAGGAAAACAGGGGGTTTCCTACGAGCAGTACGTC. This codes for CASSKGKQGVSYEQYV.

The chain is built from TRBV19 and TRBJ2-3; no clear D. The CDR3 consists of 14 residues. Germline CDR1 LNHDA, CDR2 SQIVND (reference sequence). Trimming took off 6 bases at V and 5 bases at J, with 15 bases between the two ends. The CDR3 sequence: CASSQKSVLDTQYF. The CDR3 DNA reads TGTGCCAGTAGCCAAAAATCAGTGCTAGATACGCAGTATTTT.